This T cell receptor (beta chain) came from a study of T cell changes during pregnancy in multiple sclerosis. Germline loops: CDR1 PRHDT, CDR2 FYEKMQ (reference sequence). This CDR3 has 17 amino acids. After removal of 4 bases from V and 4 bases from J, the junction contained 9 bases not matched to a gene. The data were produced by immunoSEQ multiplex PCR, yet TCRdb's version contains in-frame clones alone and is incomplete. The data hold 35,000 to 45,000 clones, with around nine tenths observed a single time. J is TRBJ2-1 and V is TRBV13; TRBD2 matches 11 bases. Material: CD8+ T cells from peripheral blood mononuclear cells, obtained in the first trimester of pregnancy. This receptor was identified in a female donor with multiple sclerosis, enrolled in a pregnancy study. The CDR3 reads CASSSKAGTSGYNEQFF. CDR3 bases: TGTGCCAGCAGCTCCAAAGCCGGGACTAGCGGTTACAATGAGCAGTTCTTC. Using reference TRBV13 and TRBJ2-1 for the parts outside the CDR3, the full variable domain is AAGVIQSPRHLIKEKRETATLKCYPIPRHDTVYWYQQGPGQDPQFLISFYEKMQSDKGSIPDRFSAQQFSDYHSELNMSSLELGDSALYFCASSSKAGTSGYNEQFFGPGTRLTVL.